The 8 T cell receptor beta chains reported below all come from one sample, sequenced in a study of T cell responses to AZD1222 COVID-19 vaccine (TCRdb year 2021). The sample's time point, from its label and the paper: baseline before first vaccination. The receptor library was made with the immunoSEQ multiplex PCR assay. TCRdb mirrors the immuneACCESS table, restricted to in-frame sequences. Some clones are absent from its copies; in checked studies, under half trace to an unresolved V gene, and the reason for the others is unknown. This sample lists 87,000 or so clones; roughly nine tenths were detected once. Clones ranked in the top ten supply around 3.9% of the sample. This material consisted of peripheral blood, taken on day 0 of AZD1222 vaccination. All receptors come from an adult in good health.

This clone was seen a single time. CDR3 region: CASRTSPGGVGYTF. CDR3 DNA: TGTGCCAGTAGAACTTCCCCGGGGGGTGTCGGCTACACCTTC. The chain is built from TRBV19 and TRBJ1-2; D may be TRBD1 (5 bases). Between the trimmed V and J ends, which lost 6 bases and 8 bases, there was a span of 19 bases. This CDR3 region has 14 residues. The germline gives CDR1 LNHDA, CDR2 SQIVND (reference sequence). Supplemented by reference TRBV19 and TRBJ1-2, the full variable domain reads DGGITQSPKYLFRKEGQNVTLSCEQNLNHDAMYWYRQDPGQGLRLIYYSQIVNDFQKGDIAEGYSVSREKKESFPLTVTSAQKNPTAFYLCASRTSPGGVGYTFGSGTRLTVV.

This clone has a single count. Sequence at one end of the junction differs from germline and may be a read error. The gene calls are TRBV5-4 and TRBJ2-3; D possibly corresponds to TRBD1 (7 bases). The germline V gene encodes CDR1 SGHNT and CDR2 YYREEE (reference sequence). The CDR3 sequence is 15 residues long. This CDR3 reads CASSPAGAGTDTQYF. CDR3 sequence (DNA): TGTGCCAGCAGCCCGGCCGGGGCGGGGACAGATACACAGTATTTT.

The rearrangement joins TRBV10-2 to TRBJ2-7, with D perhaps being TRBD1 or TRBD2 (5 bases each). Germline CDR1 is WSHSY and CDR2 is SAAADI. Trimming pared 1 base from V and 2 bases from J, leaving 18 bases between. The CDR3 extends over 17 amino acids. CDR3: CASSEFRPGTTAYEQYF. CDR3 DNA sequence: TGCGCCAGCAGTGAGTTTAGACCCGGGACCACAGCCTACGAGCAGTACTTC.

The DNA of the CDR3 is TGTGCCAGCAGTTCCGGGACACAGAATGAAAAACTGTTTTTT. It is translated as CASSSGTQNEKLFF. The chain carries TRBV6-2 or TRBV6-3 and TRBJ1-4, with a tentative D call TRBD1 (6 bases). V lost 4 bases, J lost 5 bases, and 11 bases lay in between. Germline values: CDR1 MNHEY, CDR2 SVGEGT. This CDR3 is built from 14 residues.

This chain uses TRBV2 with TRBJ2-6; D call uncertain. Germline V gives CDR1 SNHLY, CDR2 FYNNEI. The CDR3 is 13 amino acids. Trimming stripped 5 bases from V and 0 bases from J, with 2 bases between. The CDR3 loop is CASSYSGANVLTF. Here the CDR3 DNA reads TGTGCCAGCAGTTACTCTGGGGCCAACGTCCTGACTTTC.

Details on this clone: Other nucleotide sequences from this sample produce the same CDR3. The CDR3 DNA follows: TGTGCCAGCAGCTTACGGCGGGGAGAGACCCAGTACTTC. Translating gives CASSLRRGETQYF. The chain links TRBV7-3 to TRBJ2-5, with a tentative D call TRBD2 (6 bases). This CDR3 spans 13 amino acids. The germline gives CDR1 SGHTA, CDR2 FQGTGA. Trimming left V 2 bases short and J 4 bases short, with 8 bases between.

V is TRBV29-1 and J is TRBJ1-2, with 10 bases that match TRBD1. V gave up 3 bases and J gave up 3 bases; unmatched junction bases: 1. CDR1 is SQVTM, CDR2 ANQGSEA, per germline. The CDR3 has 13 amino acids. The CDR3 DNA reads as TGCAGCGTTGAGACAGGGGGCCACTATGGCTACACCTTC. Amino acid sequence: CSVETGGHYGYTF.

DNA of the CDR3: TGTGCCACCAGTGATTTGCGACAGAGGGGCACCGGGGAGCTGTTTTTT. Protein sequence: CATSDLRQRGTGELFF. V and J are TRBV24-1 and TRBJ2-2; D is tentatively TRBD1 or TRBD2 (5 bases each). The V and J ends lost 0 bases and 4 bases respectively, with 11 bases between them. Germline assignment: CDR1 KGHDR and CDR2 SFDVKD. This CDR3 is 16 amino acids long.